Listed below are T cell receptor beta chains from one sample, sequenced in a study of blood T cell repertoires in COVID-19. TCRdb's copy holds only in-frame clones and misses some; the assay was immunoSEQ multiplex PCR. The table has 100,000 or so clones, more than 85% seen once. The sample consisted of peripheral blood. All receptors derive from a human donor with active COVID-19. The donor label of this sample is uncertain. The conserved cysteine and the conserved F or W are not part of the CDR3 here. Each record gives: J gene, V gene, CDR3 protein.

TRBJ1-2 | TRBV27 | ASTPGQGTNYGYT
TRBJ2-1 | TRBV29-1 | SVVIGIDEQF
TRBJ2-3 | TRBV4-1 | ASRKVPSGAENTDTQY
TRBJ2-7 | TRBV7-2 | ASSPRGGGTYEQY
TRBJ1-6 | TRBV19 | ASSLLGQGNNSPLH
TRBJ2-7 | TRBV7-9 | ASSPPGLTDEQY
TRBJ2-3 | TRBV7-2 | ASSDGLAGVGTQY
TRBJ1-3 | TRBV4-1 | ASSPIEDSGNTIY
TRBJ2-5 | TRBV7-2 | ASSLPSIETQY
TRBJ1-3 | TRBV5-4 | ASSYQGGSGNTIY
TRBJ1-1 | TRBV5-4 | ASRYDITGSTEAF
TRBJ2-5 | TRBV3-1/TRBV3-2 | ASSPGEGASGETQY
TRBJ2-7 | TRBV9 | ASSPSGGSEQY
TRBJ2-2 | TRBV7-9 | ASKQGRTGELF
TRBJ2-3 | TRBV7-3 | ASSLFGPSGGSTDTQY
TRBJ2-1 | TRBV28 | ASSLPRDEQF
TRBJ1-1 | TRBV18 | ASSPLVAITTEAF
TRBJ2-5 | TRBV3-1/TRBV3-2 | ASSQEGISVQETQY
TRBJ2-3 | TRBV6-4 | ASSASGGVTTQY
TRBJ2-7 | TRBV9 | ASSVAGSARYEQY
TRBJ2-2 | TRBV6-5 | ASSMDRRSGELF
TRBJ1-1 | TRBV11-2 | ASSWAGQGETEAF
TRBJ2-2 | TRBV6-4 | ASSEEQNTGELF
TRBJ1-4 | TRBV7-2 | ASSLNREVEKLF
TRBJ1-1 | TRBV9 | ASSERTGENTEAF
TRBJ1-5 | TRBV6-5 | ASSLTGGYSNQPQH
TRBJ2-1 | TRBV7-8 | ASSSTVHEQF
TRBJ1-2 | TRBV7-2 | ASSLVVWQGGHT
TRBJ2-3 | TRBV15 | ATSRDGAGRSDTQY
TRBJ2-3 | TRBV7-2 | ASSPRDYTDTQY
TRBJ2-3 | TRBV20-1 | SASSPTDTQY
TRBJ2-2 | TRBV4-1 | ASGPTWRDTGELF
TRBJ1-5 | TRBV2 | ASTDSTSNQPQH
TRBJ1-6 | TRBV28 | ASSPSLSPLH
TRBJ1-1 | TRBV15 | IADLGLLNTEAF
TRBJ2-5 | TRBV24-1 | ATSDLDSGETQY
TRBJ2-3 | TRBV7-7 | ASSLGPLSTDTQY
TRBJ2-5 | TRBV7-2 | ASSRPTGQETQY
TRBJ1-3 | TRBV4-1 | ASSPQMSGNTIY
TRBJ2-7 | TRBV29-1 | SVEERTLQY
TRBJ2-1 | TRBV6-5 | ASSLQGYNEQF
TRBJ2-7 | TRBV6-2/TRBV6-3 | ASSYAASRAYEQY
TRBJ2-5 | TRBV7-9 | ASSPTPGGLGETQY
TRBJ2-3 | TRBV2 | ASSDPSGGAFTDTQY
TRBJ2-5 | TRBV3-1/TRBV3-2 | ASSPGLGETQY
TRBJ1-4 | TRBV2 | ASSEGTSVNEKLF
TRBJ1-2 | TRBV2 | ASSERGAGGYT
TRBJ2-1 | TRBV4-2 | ASSQDLTGGPYNEQF
TRBJ2-7 | TRBV6-2/TRBV6-3 | ASSYSGGSAAEQY
TRBJ1-2 | TRBV27 | ASSRTDRGYGYT
TRBJ1-5 | TRBV13 | ASSLGGGPQH
TRBJ1-2 | TRBV12-3/TRBV12-4 | ASSLRVYGYT
TRBJ1-2 | TRBV12-5 | ASGPDAGRGSGYT
TRBJ1-2 | TRBV5-1 | ASIQDFYRDRGEVYGYT
TRBJ1-1 | TRBV19 | ASSIDSRGSGMNTEAF
TRBJ1-6 | TRBV5-6 | ASSKSRDMDIPYNSPLH
TRBJ2-3 | TRBV6-5 | ASSRRDRRADTQY